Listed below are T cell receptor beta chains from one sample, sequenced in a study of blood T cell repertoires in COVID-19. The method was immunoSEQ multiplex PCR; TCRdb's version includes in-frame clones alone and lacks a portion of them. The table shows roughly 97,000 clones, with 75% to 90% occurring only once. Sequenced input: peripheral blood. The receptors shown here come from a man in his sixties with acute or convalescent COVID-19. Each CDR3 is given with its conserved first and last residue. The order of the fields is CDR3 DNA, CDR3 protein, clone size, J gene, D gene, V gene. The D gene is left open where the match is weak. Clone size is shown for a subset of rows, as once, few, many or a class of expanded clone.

CDR3nt: TGTGCCAGCAGCTTAACAGGGGGCACCGGGGAGCTGTTTTTT
CDR3aa: CASSLTGGTGELFF
abundance: once
j_gene: TRBJ2-2
d_gene: TRBD1
v_gene: TRBV11-2

CDR3nt: TGTGCCATCAGTGAGGCAGGCAATCAGCCCCAGCATTTT
CDR3aa: CAISEAGNQPQHF
abundance: -
j_gene: TRBJ1-5
d_gene: -
v_gene: TRBV10-3

CDR3nt: TGCGCCAGCAGCTGGGGACAGGGAACGGTGGACACCATATATTTT
CDR3aa: CASSWGQGTVDTIYF
abundance: -
j_gene: TRBJ1-3
d_gene: TRBD1
v_gene: TRBV5-1

CDR3nt: TGCGCCAGTGGGACTAGCGGTAATACAGATACGCAGTATTTT
CDR3aa: CASGTSGNTDTQYF
abundance: -
j_gene: TRBJ2-3
d_gene: TRBD2
v_gene: TRBV10-1

CDR3nt: TGTGCCAGCAGTTACTCCACAGGGAGTGGGGAGACCCAGTACTTC
CDR3aa: CASSYSTGSGETQYF
abundance: -
j_gene: TRBJ2-5
d_gene: -
v_gene: TRBV6-7

CDR3nt: TGTGCCAGCAGCGCCCAAACAGGGGGGGTCCGACTGTTTTTT
CDR3aa: CASSAQTGGVRLFF
abundance: -
j_gene: TRBJ1-4
d_gene: TRBD1
v_gene: TRBV9

CDR3nt: TGTGCCAGCAGCTTCCAGCAGGGTGAAGGGGAGCAGTTCTTC
CDR3aa: CASSFQQGEGEQFF
abundance: -
j_gene: TRBJ2-1
d_gene: -
v_gene: TRBV11-2

CDR3nt: TGCGCCAGCAGCTTGGGGGGAGTCCAAGAGACCCAGTACTTC
CDR3aa: CASSLGGVQETQYF
abundance: -
j_gene: TRBJ2-5
d_gene: -
v_gene: TRBV5-1

CDR3nt: TGTGCCAGCAGCAGGACAGAGCAAGAGACCCAGTACTTC
CDR3aa: CASSRTEQETQYF
abundance: -
j_gene: TRBJ2-5
d_gene: -
v_gene: TRBV5-4

CDR3nt: TGTGCCAGCAGAGGCAGGGGGCTACTAGAGACCCAGTACTTC
CDR3aa: CASRGRGLLETQYF
abundance: -
j_gene: TRBJ2-5
d_gene: TRBD1
v_gene: TRBV2

CDR3nt: TGTGCCAGCAGTGAGCGTGAGACCCAGTACTTC
CDR3aa: CASSERETQYF
abundance: -
j_gene: TRBJ2-5
d_gene: -
v_gene: TRBV2

CDR3nt: TGTGCCAGCAGCGGCCCGGGACTCGGGGAGCTGTTTTTT
CDR3aa: CASSGPGLGELFF
abundance: -
j_gene: TRBJ2-2
d_gene: -
v_gene: TRBV9

CDR3nt: TGTGCCACCGACCATAGGCGTAGCGGGAGGGCCTTTGATGAGACCCAGTACTTC
CDR3aa: CATDHRRSGRAFDETQYF
abundance: -
j_gene: TRBJ2-5
d_gene: TRBD2
v_gene: TRBV28

CDR3nt: TGCGCCAGCAGTTTAAGCGGGAGTGGCGCAGATACGCAGTATTTT
CDR3aa: CASSLSGSGADTQYF
abundance: -
j_gene: TRBJ2-3
d_gene: TRBD2
v_gene: TRBV10-1

CDR3nt: TGCGCCAGCAGCTTGGTAGGGGAAGAGACCCAGTACTTC
CDR3aa: CASSLVGEETQYF
abundance: -
j_gene: TRBJ2-5
d_gene: -
v_gene: TRBV5-1

CDR3nt: TGCAGCGCATGGACAGGCGCTGAAGCTTTCTTT
CDR3aa: CSAWTGAEAFF
abundance: -
j_gene: TRBJ1-1
d_gene: TRBD1
v_gene: TRBV29-1

CDR3nt: TGTGCCAGCAGTACAGACAGGGGCTGGGGTCAGCCCCAGCATTTT
CDR3aa: CASSTDRGWGQPQHF
abundance: few
j_gene: TRBJ1-5
d_gene: TRBD1
v_gene: TRBV2

CDR3nt: TGTGCCAGCAGCCGACAGGGTTCGGAGGATACGCAGTATTTT
CDR3aa: CASSRQGSEDTQYF
abundance: -
j_gene: TRBJ2-3
d_gene: TRBD1
v_gene: TRBV6-5

CDR3nt: TGTGCCAGCAGTCCGAGCGGGAGCCCCCCGGATACGCAGTATTTT
CDR3aa: CASSPSGSPPDTQYF
abundance: -
j_gene: TRBJ2-3
d_gene: TRBD2
v_gene: TRBV6-2/TRBV6-3

CDR3nt: TGTGCCAGCAGCAAAGTCCCTCCCATTATAGCGGGAGGGCCCGTGAGCACAGATACGCAGTATTTT
CDR3aa: CASSKVPPIIAGGPVSTDTQYF
abundance: -
j_gene: TRBJ2-3
d_gene: -
v_gene: TRBV21-1

CDR3nt: TGCGCCAGCAGCCCTGCGGGCTCAGGGGCCCTGAACACTGAAGCTTTCTTT
CDR3aa: CASSPAGSGALNTEAFF
abundance: -
j_gene: TRBJ1-1
d_gene: -
v_gene: TRBV4-1

CDR3nt: TGTGCCAGCAGTACAGGTCAGGGCTCCTGGGATGGCTACACCTTC
CDR3aa: CASSTGQGSWDGYTF
abundance: -
j_gene: TRBJ1-2
d_gene: -
v_gene: TRBV5-5

CDR3nt: TGTGCCAGCAGTGCCGGGACAGGGGGTTTTACCCTCCACTTT
CDR3aa: CASSAGTGGFTLHF
abundance: -
j_gene: TRBJ1-6
d_gene: TRBD1
v_gene: TRBV11-2

CDR3nt: TGTGCCGCCCCCGGGGGTAGCGGGAGGGTCGGGAGCTACAATGAGCAGTTCTTC
CDR3aa: CAAPGGSGRVGSYNEQFF
abundance: once
j_gene: TRBJ2-1
d_gene: TRBD2
v_gene: TRBV28

CDR3nt: TGCAGTGCTAGTGGGACACCGTTCCAAGAGGCCCAGTACTTC
CDR3aa: CSASGTPFQEAQYF
abundance: once
j_gene: TRBJ2-5
d_gene: -
v_gene: TRBV20-1

CDR3nt: TGTGCCAGCAGTCGGGGGTCAGGGGGCAACTATGGCTACACCTTC
CDR3aa: CASSRGSGGNYGYTF
abundance: -
j_gene: TRBJ1-2
d_gene: TRBD1
v_gene: TRBV5-5

CDR3nt: TGTGCCAGCAGCTCGCTATTTACAGGGGGCTTGAAGACCCAGTACTTC
CDR3aa: CASSSLFTGGLKTQYF
abundance: -
j_gene: TRBJ2-5
d_gene: TRBD1
v_gene: TRBV7-6

CDR3nt: TGTGCCAGCAGCCCTTGGACTAGCGGGAGCTTTTCCGAGCAGTACTTC
CDR3aa: CASSPWTSGSFSEQYF
abundance: -
j_gene: TRBJ2-7
d_gene: TRBD2
v_gene: TRBV3-1/TRBV3-2

CDR3nt: TGTGCCAGCAGTTTATACCTCAGGCCAGAGACCCAGTACTTC
CDR3aa: CASSLYLRPETQYF
abundance: -
j_gene: TRBJ2-5
d_gene: -
v_gene: TRBV28

CDR3nt: TGTGCCAGCAGCTGGAGGGGGCTGGAGGGCGAGCAGTACTTC
CDR3aa: CASSWRGLEGEQYF
abundance: -
j_gene: TRBJ2-7
d_gene: -
v_gene: TRBV7-9

CDR3nt: TGTGCCAGCAGCGTAGAAAGTAGCGGGAGAACCGCCTACAATGAGCAGTTCTTC
CDR3aa: CASSVESSGRTAYNEQFF
abundance: -
j_gene: TRBJ2-1
d_gene: TRBD2
v_gene: TRBV9